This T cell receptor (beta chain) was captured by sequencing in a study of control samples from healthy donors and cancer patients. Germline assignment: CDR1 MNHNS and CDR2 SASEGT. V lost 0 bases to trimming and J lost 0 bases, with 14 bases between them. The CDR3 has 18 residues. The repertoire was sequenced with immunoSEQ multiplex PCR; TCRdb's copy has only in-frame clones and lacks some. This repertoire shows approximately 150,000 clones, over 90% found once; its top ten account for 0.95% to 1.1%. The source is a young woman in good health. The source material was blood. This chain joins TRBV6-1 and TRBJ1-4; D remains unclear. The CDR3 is CASSEALHSSATNEKLFF. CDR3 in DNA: TGTGCCAGCAGTGAAGCATTACATTCCTCCGCAACTAATGAAAAACTGTTTTTT.